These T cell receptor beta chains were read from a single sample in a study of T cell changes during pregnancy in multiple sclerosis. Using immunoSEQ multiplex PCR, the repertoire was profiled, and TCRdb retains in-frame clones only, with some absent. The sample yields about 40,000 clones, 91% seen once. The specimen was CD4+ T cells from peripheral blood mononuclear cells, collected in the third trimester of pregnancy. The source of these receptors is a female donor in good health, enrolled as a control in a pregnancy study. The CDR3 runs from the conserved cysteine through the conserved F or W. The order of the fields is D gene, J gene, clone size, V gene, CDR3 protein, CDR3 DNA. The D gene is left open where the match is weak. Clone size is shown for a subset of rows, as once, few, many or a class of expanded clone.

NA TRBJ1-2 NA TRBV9 CASSVAGRYGYTF TGTGCCAGCAGCGTAGCGGGGAGGTATGGCTACACCTTC
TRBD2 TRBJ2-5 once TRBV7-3 CASSFSGGSETQYF TGTGCCAGCAGCTTTAGCGGGGGGAGTGAGACCCAGTACTTC
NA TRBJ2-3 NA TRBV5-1 CASTIGSGTDTQYF TGCGCCAGCACCATCGGGAGTGGCACAGATACGCAGTATTTT
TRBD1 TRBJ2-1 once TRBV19 CASSIRTGGNEQFF TGTGCCAGTAGTATACGGACAGGGGGCAATGAGCAGTTCTTC
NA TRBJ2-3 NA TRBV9 CASSVASRLGTQYF TGTGCCAGCAGCGTAGCTAGCCGGTTGGGTACGCAGTATTTT
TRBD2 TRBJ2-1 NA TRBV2 CASRPTSGYNEQFF TGTGCCAGCAGGCCTACTAGCGGCTACAATGAGCAGTTCTTC
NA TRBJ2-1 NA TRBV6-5 CASINPPAAGNEQFF TGTGCCAGCATCAACCCTCCAGCGGCAGGCAATGAGCAGTTCTTC
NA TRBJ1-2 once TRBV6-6 CASSYREEYGYTF TGTGCCAGCAGTTACAGGGAGGAGTATGGCTACACCTTC
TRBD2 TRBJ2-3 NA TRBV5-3 CARPPTSGGGDTQYF TGTGCCAGACCCCCTACTAGCGGGGGGGGAGATACGCAGTATTTT
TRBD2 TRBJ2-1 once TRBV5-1 CASSLDSRGGRYNEQFF TGCGCCAGCAGCTTAGATTCGCGGGGGGGCCGGTACAATGAGCAGTTCTTC
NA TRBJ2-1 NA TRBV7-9 CASSLQVSYNEQFF TGTGCCAGCAGCCTACAGGTTTCCTACAATGAGCAGTTCTTC
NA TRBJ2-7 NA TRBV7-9 CASSLAQTGPYEQYF TGTGCCAGCAGCTTAGCGCAGACAGGACCCTACGAGCAGTACTTC
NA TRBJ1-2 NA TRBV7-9 CASSFKSRSDFGYTF TGTGCCAGCAGCTTTAAAAGTCGGTCGGACTTCGGCTACACCTTC
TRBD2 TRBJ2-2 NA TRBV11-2 CASSVSGGLGGELFF TGTGCCAGCAGCGTCAGCGGGGGGCTTGGCGGGGAGCTGTTTTTT
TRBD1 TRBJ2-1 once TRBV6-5 CASSPLRDRANEQFF TGTGCCAGCAGTCCACTACGGGACAGGGCCAATGAGCAGTTCTTC
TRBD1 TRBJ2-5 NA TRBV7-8 CASSLRSLGGQLPRETQYF TGTGCCAGCAGCCTACGTAGTTTAGGGGGCCAACTACCAAGGGAGACCCAGTACTTC
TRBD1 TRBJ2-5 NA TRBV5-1 CASSAIQGATAETQYF TGCGCCAGCAGCGCCATACAGGGGGCGACGGCAGAGACCCAGTACTTC
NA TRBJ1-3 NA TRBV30 CAGCEGGYGNTIYF TGTGCCGGTTGCGAGGGAGGCTATGGAAACACCATATATTTT
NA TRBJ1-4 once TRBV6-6 CASSYSSQGTEKLFF TGTGCCAGCAGTTACTCGAGCCAGGGCACTGAAAAACTGTTTTTT
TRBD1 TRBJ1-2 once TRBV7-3 CASSYDRGYGYTF TGTGCCAGCAGTTATGACAGGGGCTATGGCTACACCTTC
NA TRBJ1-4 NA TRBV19 CASSLSWTNEKLFF TGTGCCAGTAGTCTCAGTTGGACTAATGAAAAACTGTTTTTT
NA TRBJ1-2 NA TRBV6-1 CASSESYGYTF TGTGCCAGCAGTGAGAGCTATGGCTACACCTTC
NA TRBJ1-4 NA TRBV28 CASSFRGVSEKLFF TGTGCCAGCAGTTTTCGGGGGGTTAGTGAAAAACTGTTTTTT
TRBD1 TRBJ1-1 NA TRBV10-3 CAITGTGNTEAFF TGTGCCATCACCGGGACAGGGAACACTGAAGCTTTCTTT
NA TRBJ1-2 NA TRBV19 CASSTLSGGAFF TGTGCCAGTAGTACCCTTAGTGGAGGAGCCTTCTTC
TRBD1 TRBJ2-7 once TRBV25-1 CASKGQGENEQYF TGTGCCAGCAAGGGACAGGGAGAGAACGAGCAGTACTTC
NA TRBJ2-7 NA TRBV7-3 CASSSSGYEQYF TGTGCCAGCAGCTCCTCGGGTTACGAGCAGTACTTC
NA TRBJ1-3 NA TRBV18 CASSPDSVSGNTIYF TGTGCCAGCTCACCAGACAGCGTCTCTGGAAACACCATATATTTT
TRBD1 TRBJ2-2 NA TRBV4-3 CASSHRTGVAGELFF TGCGCCAGCAGCCATCGGACAGGGGTGGCCGGGGAGCTGTTTTTT
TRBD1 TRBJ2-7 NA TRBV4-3 CASSQAPGQASYEQYF TGCGCCAGCAGCCAAGCTCCGGGACAGGCCTCCTACGAGCAGTACTTC
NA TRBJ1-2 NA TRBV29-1 CSVDPGRGYTF TGCAGCGTTGATCCGGGAAGAGGCTACACCTTC
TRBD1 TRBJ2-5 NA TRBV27 CASSASDRAETQYF TGTGCCAGCAGTGCCTCGGACAGGGCAGAGACCCAGTACTTC
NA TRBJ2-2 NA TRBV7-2 CASSPGSTATGELFF TGTGCCAGCAGCCCTGGGAGCACGGCAACCGGGGAGCTGTTTTTT
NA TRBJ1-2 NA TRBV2 CASSVGRGDGYTF TGTGCCAGCAGTGTCGGCAGGGGTGACGGCTACACCTTC
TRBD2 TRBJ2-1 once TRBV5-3 CARSLADPLAGAYNEQFF TGTGCCAGAAGCTTGGCCGACCCACTAGCGGGGGCCTACAATGAGCAGTTCTTC
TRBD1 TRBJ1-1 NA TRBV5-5 CASSPTGGAYTEAFF TGTGCCAGCAGCCCGACAGGGGGCGCGTACACTGAAGCTTTCTTT
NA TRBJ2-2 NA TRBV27 CASGFYRDNAGELFF TGTGCCAGCGGGTTTTACAGGGATAACGCCGGGGAGCTGTTTTTT
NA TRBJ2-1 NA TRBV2 CASSETSRNEQFF TGTGCCAGCAGTGAGACTAGTCGCAATGAGCAGTTCTTC
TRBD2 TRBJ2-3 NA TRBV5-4 CASSSPSGVTDTQYF TGTGCCAGCAGCTCCCCTAGCGGGGTCACAGATACGCAGTATTTT
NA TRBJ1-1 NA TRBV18 CASAGGWPNTEAFF TGTGCCAGCGCGGGCGGGTGGCCGAACACTGAAGCTTTCTTT
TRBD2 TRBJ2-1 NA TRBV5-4 CASSLGLAGGPFF TGTGCCAGCAGCTTGGGACTAGCGGGAGGCCCGTTCTTC
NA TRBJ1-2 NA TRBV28 CASSLLGTPSLSYGYTF TGTGCCAGCAGTTTACTAGGGACTCCTTCCTTGAGCTATGGCTACACCTTC
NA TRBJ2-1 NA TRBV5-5 CASSLYETAYNEQFF TGTGCCAGCAGCTTGTACGAAACTGCCTACAATGAGCAGTTCTTC
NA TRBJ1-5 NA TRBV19 CASSIGGRTLWNQPQHF TGTGCCAGTAGTATAGGGGGGCGAACGTTATGGAATCAGCCCCAGCATTTT
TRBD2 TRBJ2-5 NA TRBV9 CASSSPGLAGGETQYF TGTGCCAGCAGCTCCCCCGGACTAGCGGGGGGAGAGACCCAGTACTTC
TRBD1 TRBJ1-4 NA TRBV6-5 CASRRTGANEKLFF TGTGCCAGCAGAAGGACAGGAGCTAATGAAAAACTGTTTTTT
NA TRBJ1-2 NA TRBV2 CASSESGQYYGYTF TGTGCCAGCAGCGAAAGCGGACAGTACTATGGCTACACCTTC
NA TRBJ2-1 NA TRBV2 CASSGGRVLQFF TGTGCCAGCAGTGGGGGCCGGGTATTACAGTTCTTC
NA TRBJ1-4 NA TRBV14 CASSPSPVWGGNEKLFF TGTGCCAGCAGCCCGTCTCCCGTGTGGGGGGGGAATGAAAAACTGTTTTTT
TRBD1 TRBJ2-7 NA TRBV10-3 CAISESLDRSNEQYF TGTGCCATCAGTGAGTCTTTGGACAGGTCAAACGAGCAGTACTTC
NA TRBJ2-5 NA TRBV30 CAWSSRVGETQYF TGTGCCTGGAGTAGCAGGGTAGGAGAGACCCAGTACTTC
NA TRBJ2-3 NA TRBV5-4 CASSLGGRGGPTDTQYF TGTGCCAGCAGCTTGGGGGGGCGCGGGGGACCCACAGATACGCAGTATTTT